These T cell receptor beta chains were read from a single sample in a study of early T cells in non-severe SARS-CoV-2 infection. MiXCR, applied by TCRdb to the 5' RACE reads, yields one record per CDR3 protein. This sample has about 92,000 distinct CDR3 sequences, with roughly an eighth found just once. The sample consisted of whole blood. The receptors stem from an adult who was a healthcare worker with PCR-confirmed SARS-CoV-2 infection or an uninfected control (not recorded which). Both conserved end residues are part of each CDR3. Each record gives: D gene, J gene, V gene, clone size, CDR3 protein, CDR3 DNA. The D gene is left open where the match is weak. The size entry is marked missing in some rows and otherwise reads once, few, many or a size class.

d_gene: TRBD2
j_gene: TRBJ2-7
v_gene: TRBV12-3/TRBV12-4
abundance: few
CDR3aa: CASSLAGLAGGGKGYEQYF
CDR3nt: TGTGCCAGCAGTTTAGCAGGACTAGCGGGAGGAGGAAAGGGGTACGAGCAGTACTTC

d_gene: TRBD1
j_gene: TRBJ1-4
v_gene: TRBV4-1
abundance: many
CDR3aa: CASSQPLGQFSTNEKLFF
CDR3nt: TGCGCCAGCAGCCAACCTTTGGGACAGTTTTCGACTAATGAAAAACTGTTTTTT

d_gene: .
j_gene: TRBJ2-2
v_gene: TRBV3-1
abundance: .
CDR3aa: CASSQAGIGTGELFF
CDR3nt: TGTGCCAGCAGCCAAGCAGGGATTGGCACCGGGGAGCTGTTTTTT

d_gene: .
j_gene: TRBJ2-1
v_gene: TRBV11-2
abundance: .
CDR3aa: CASSWGSGLGNGEQFF
CDR3nt: TGTGCCAGCAGCTGGGGGAGCGGGCTCGGAAACGGTGAGCAGTTCTTC

d_gene: TRBD1
j_gene: TRBJ2-5
v_gene: TRBV28
abundance: few
CDR3aa: CASSLGGTGVETQYF
CDR3nt: TGTGCCAGCAGTTTGGGTGGGACAGGGGTAGAGACCCAGTACTTC

d_gene: .
j_gene: TRBJ1-2
v_gene: TRBV18
abundance: .
CDR3aa: CASSPLGESNYGYTF
CDR3nt: TGTGCCAGCTCACCATTGGGAGAGTCTAACTATGGCTACACCTTC

d_gene: TRBD1
j_gene: TRBJ2-7
v_gene: TRBV4-1
abundance: many
CDR3aa: CASSLSPTGAYEQYF
CDR3nt: TGCGCCAGCAGCCTATCACCGACAGGGGCCTACGAGCAGTACTTC

d_gene: .
j_gene: TRBJ2-7
v_gene: TRBV11-2
abundance: many
CDR3aa: CASSWGDEQYF
CDR3nt: TGTGCCAGCAGCTGGGGAGACGAGCAGTACTTC

d_gene: TRBD1
j_gene: TRBJ1-2
v_gene: TRBV15
abundance: many
CDR3aa: CATSSLSTLDRNYGYTF
CDR3nt: TGTGCCACCAGCTCTCTCTCTACACTGGACAGGAACTATGGCTACACCTTC

d_gene: .
j_gene: TRBJ2-1
v_gene: TRBV7-6
abundance: few
CDR3aa: CASSLYHNEQFF
CDR3nt: TGTGCCAGCAGCTTATACCACAATGAGCAGTTCTTC

d_gene: .
j_gene: TRBJ1-1
v_gene: TRBV2
abundance: .
CDR3aa: CASSTEGTEAFF
CDR3nt: TGTGCCAGCAGCACAGAGGGCACTGAAGCTTTCTTT

d_gene: .
j_gene: TRBJ1-6
v_gene: TRBV12-3/TRBV12-4
abundance: few
CDR3aa: CASSLDRWGLRGSPLHF
CDR3nt: TGTGCCAGCAGTCTGGACAGATGGGGGCTCAGAGGCTCACCCCTCCACTTT

d_gene: .
j_gene: TRBJ2-2
v_gene: TRBV7-9
abundance: few
CDR3aa: CASSFHTGELFF
CDR3nt: TGTGCCAGCAGCTTTCACACCGGGGAGCTGTTTTTT

d_gene: .
j_gene: TRBJ1-4
v_gene: TRBV7-8
abundance: .
CDR3aa: CASSLEPGRVDEKLFF
CDR3nt: TGTGCCAGCAGCTTAGAGCCAGGGAGGGTGGATGAAAAACTGTTTTTT

d_gene: .
j_gene: TRBJ1-2
v_gene: TRBV28
abundance: .
CDR3aa: CASSLSHAWGDADLYGYTF
CDR3nt: TGTGCCAGCAGCCTATCCCATGCATGGGGGGACGCCGACCTTTATGGCTACACCTTC

d_gene: .
j_gene: TRBJ2-5
v_gene: TRBV3-1
abundance: few
CDR3aa: CASSQGAAAGVETQYF
CDR3nt: TGTGCCAGCAGCCAAGGCGCAGCCGCAGGGGTGGAGACCCAGTACTTC

d_gene: TRBD2
j_gene: TRBJ2-5
v_gene: TRBV2
abundance: .
CDR3aa: CASRLAGTNQETQYF
CDR3nt: TGTGCCAGCCGGCTAGCGGGTACTAACCAAGAGACCCAGTACTTC

d_gene: TRBD1
j_gene: TRBJ2-1
v_gene: TRBV7-7
abundance: .
CDR3aa: CASSLNRGDNEQFF
CDR3nt: TGTGCCAGCAGCTTAAACAGGGGAGACAATGAGCAGTTCTTC

d_gene: .
j_gene: TRBJ1-3
v_gene: TRBV5-1
abundance: few
CDR3aa: CASSPDGGMRGNTIYF
CDR3nt: TGCGCCAGCAGTCCGGATGGGGGTATGAGGGGAAACACCATATATTTT

d_gene: TRBD2
j_gene: TRBJ2-7
v_gene: TRBV7-2
abundance: few
CDR3aa: CASSLARGGREQYF
CDR3nt: TGTGCCAGCAGCTTAGCGCGGGGGGGCCGGGAGCAGTACTTC

d_gene: TRBD2
j_gene: TRBJ2-1
v_gene: TRBV2
abundance: many
CDR3aa: CASSGQGSRTSGRAGQFF
CDR3nt: TGTGCCAGCAGTGGACAGGGAAGTCGGACTAGCGGGAGGGCCGGGCAGTTCTTC

d_gene: TRBD1
j_gene: TRBJ1-2
v_gene: TRBV19
abundance: few
CDR3aa: CASSPGQGLAYGYTF
CDR3nt: TGTGCCAGTAGTCCGGGACAGGGCCTCGCCTATGGCTACACCTTC

d_gene: TRBD2
j_gene: TRBJ2-7
v_gene: TRBV4-1
abundance: many
CDR3aa: CASSRPSGTSFEQYF
CDR3nt: TGCGCCAGCAGCCGACCTAGCGGGACCTCCTTCGAGCAGTACTTC

d_gene: .
j_gene: TRBJ2-3
v_gene: TRBV2
abundance: few
CDR3aa: CASSPDRYSTDTQYF
CDR3nt: TGTGCCAGCAGCCCGGACAGATATAGCACAGATACGCAGTATTTT

d_gene: .
j_gene: TRBJ1-1
v_gene: TRBV14
abundance: .
CDR3aa: CASRAERNTEAFF
CDR3nt: TGTGCCAGCAGGGCGGAGCGGAACACTGAAGCTTTCTTT

d_gene: TRBD2
j_gene: TRBJ2-7
v_gene: TRBV5-1
abundance: .
CDR3aa: CASSPGLVLDYEQYF
CDR3nt: TGCGCCAGCAGCCCGGGACTAGTACTAGACTACGAGCAGTACTTC

d_gene: .
j_gene: TRBJ1-5
v_gene: TRBV2
abundance: many
CDR3aa: CASTRMPGRDQPQHF
CDR3nt: TGTGCCAGCACCCGAATGCCCGGGCGCGATCAGCCCCAGCATTTT

d_gene: .
j_gene: TRBJ2-1
v_gene: TRBV7-9
abundance: few
CDR3aa: CASSSPAIVMNEQFF
CDR3nt: TGTGCCAGCAGCTCCCCAGCCATAGTCATGAATGAGCAGTTCTTC

d_gene: .
j_gene: TRBJ2-5
v_gene: TRBV5-1
abundance: few
CDR3aa: CASSARPGREETQYF
CDR3nt: TGCGCCAGCAGCGCCAGACCCGGGAGAGAAGAGACCCAGTACTTC

d_gene: TRBD1
j_gene: TRBJ1-1
v_gene: TRBV12-3/TRBV12-4
abundance: many
CDR3aa: CASSSDRGYTEAFF
CDR3nt: TGTGCCAGCAGTTCCGACAGGGGATACACTGAAGCTTTCTTT

d_gene: .
j_gene: TRBJ2-7
v_gene: TRBV2
abundance: many
CDR3aa: CASNGGRRYF
CDR3nt: TGTGCCAGCAACGGAGGACGCAGGTACTTC

d_gene: .
j_gene: TRBJ2-6
v_gene: TRBV19
abundance: many
CDR3aa: CASSARGSGANVLTF
CDR3nt: TGTGCCAGTAGTGCCAGGGGATCAGGGGCCAACGTCCTGACTTTC

d_gene: TRBD1
j_gene: TRBJ1-5
v_gene: TRBV28
abundance: .
CDR3aa: CASSFTGGQANNQPQHF
CDR3nt: TGTGCCAGCTCTTTTACGGGGGGACAGGCGAACAATCAGCCCCAGCATTTT

d_gene: .
j_gene: TRBJ2-7
v_gene: TRBV4-1
abundance: .
CDR3aa: CASSRGRDSEQYF
CDR3nt: TGCGCCAGCAGCCGGGGACGGGACTCCGAGCAGTACTTC

d_gene: .
j_gene: TRBJ1-5
v_gene: TRBV24-1
abundance: many
CDR3aa: CATSDSKSGSQPQHF
CDR3nt: TGTGCCACCAGTGATTCAAAATCAGGGAGTCAGCCCCAGCATTTT

d_gene: .
j_gene: TRBJ1-6
v_gene: TRBV3-1
abundance: .
CDR3aa: CASSQGESPLHF
CDR3nt: TGTGCCAGCAGCCAAGGTGAATCACCCCTCCACTTT

d_gene: TRBD2
j_gene: TRBJ2-3
v_gene: TRBV12-3/TRBV12-4
abundance: few
CDR3aa: CASSPGGRVTDTQYF
CDR3nt: TGTGCCAGCAGCCCAGGAGGGAGGGTCACAGATACGCAGTATTTT

d_gene: .
j_gene: TRBJ2-7
v_gene: TRBV18
abundance: many
CDR3aa: CASPLPAKTQYF
CDR3nt: TGTGCCAGCCCACTGCCGGCTAAGACGCAGTACTTC

d_gene: .
j_gene: TRBJ1-1
v_gene: TRBV12-3/TRBV12-4
abundance: .
CDR3aa: CASSLEMNTEAFF
CDR3nt: TGTGCCAGCAGTTTAGAGATGAACACTGAAGCTTTCTTT

d_gene: .
j_gene: TRBJ2-7
v_gene: TRBV5-6
abundance: few
CDR3aa: CASSLRYYEQYF
CDR3nt: TGTGCCAGCAGCCTAAGATACTACGAGCAGTACTTC